The 24 T cell receptor beta chains listed next were all sequenced from one sample in a study of molecular identifiers for immune sequencing clone quantification. Each CDR3 protein gets one entry after TCRdb re-called the PCR reads with MiXCR. There are about half a million distinct CDR3 sequences in the sample; about 21% occur only once, and 0.7% to 0.95% lies in the top ten. Sequencing input: naive CD8+ T cells from blood, with Jurkat cell RNA spiked in. Subset denoted: FACS-sorted CD8+CD4-CCR7+CD45RA+ naive T cells. Receptors were obtained from a human donor in good health. Some libraries in this study had Jurkat cell RNA spiked in.

In its sample, this clonotype was seen a few times. The rearrangement links TRBV30 to TRBJ1-1; D unresolved. CDR1 is GTSNPN and CDR2 is SVGIG in the germline V gene (reference sequence). The CDR3 totals 13 residues. Between the trimmed V and J ends, which lost 5 bases and 0 bases, there was a span of 10 bases. The CDR3 loop is CAWEIWVNTEAFF. The CDR3 bases are TGTGCCTGGGAAATCTGGGTGAACACTGAAGCTTTCTTT.

Only a few counts were recorded for this clonotype. The chain joins TRBV4-3 to TRBJ2-1; 7 nucleotides line up with TRBD1. The CDR3 length is 15 residues. J was trimmed by 10 bases and V by 0 bases; bases with no gene match: 9. CDR1 LGHNA and CDR2 YSLEER come from the germline V gene. Here the CDR3 DNA reads TGCGCCAGCAGCCAAGATTCCAGGGGGAGCAAAGAGCAGTTCTTC. Encoded protein: CASSQDSRGSKEQFF.

This clonotype has a handful of counts. As DNA, the CDR3 is TGTGCCACCCAAACAGGGGTTACCTTC. Amino acids: CATQTGVTF. This chain uses TRBV24-1 with TRBJ1-2, with 7 bases aligning to TRBD1. Germline V gene data show CDR1 as KGHDR and CDR2 as SFDVKD. CDR3 length: 9 amino acids. V trimming: 9 bases; J trimming: 14 bases; junction bases outside the gene matches: 5.

This clonotype was detected many times. V is TRBV5-6 and J is TRBJ1-3; D not certain. Germline lookup yields CDR1 SGHDT and CDR2 YYEEEE. CDR3 length: 17 amino acids. V was pared by 1 base and J by 3 bases, with 17 bases between. The CDR3: CASSLSSPRSLGNTIYF. The CDR3 region has the DNA TGTGCCAGCAGCTTGTCGAGCCCCAGGAGCCTTGGAAACACCATATATTTT. Full variable domain (rest looked up from reference TRBV5-6 and TRBJ1-3): DAGVTQSPTHLIKTRGQQVTLRCSPKSGHDTVSWYQQALGQGPQFIFQYYEEEERQRGNFPDRFSGHQFPNYSSELNVNALLLGDSALYLCASSLSSPRSLGNTIYFGEGSWLTVV.

This clonotype was picked up many times. The CDR3 nucleotides are TGTGCCAGCAGCTTTCTAGCGGGAGTTGATACGCAGTATTTT. As protein: CASSFLAGVDTQYF. The V call is TRBV7-6, the J call TRBJ2-3, with 10 bases fitting TRBD2. The length of the CDR3 is 14 residues. The J segment lost 6 bases and the V segment lost 3 bases, leaving 3 bases of the junction unmatched. Germline V gene data show CDR1 as SGHVS and CDR2 as FNYEAQ. Complete variable domain (other parts from reference TRBV7-6 and TRBJ2-3): GAGVSQSPRYKVTKRGQDVALRCDPISGHVSLYWYRQALGQGPEFLTYFNYEAQQDKSGLPNDRFSAERPEGSISTLTIQRTEQRDSAMYRCASSFLAGVDTQYFGPGTRLTVL.

V gene TRBV6-2 or TRBV6-3 combines with J gene TRBJ1-1, with a weak D call TRBD1 (5 bases). The ends were cut back, 4 bases at V and 5 bases at J, with 14 bases in the middle. CDR1 is MNHEY, CDR2 SVGEGT, per germline. The CDR3 sequence is 14 residues long. As DNA, the CDR3 is TGTGCCAGCAGTTCGATAGGTGGGGGTACTGAAGCTTTCTTT. It translates to CASSSIGGGTEAFF.

The table lists this clonotype with many counts. The V call is TRBV28, the J call TRBJ1-1, with D uncertain. The CDR3 is made up of 14 amino acids. Germline assignment: CDR1 MDHEN and CDR2 SYDVKM. V lost 4 bases to trimming and J lost 2 bases, with 11 bases between them. This chain's CDR3 is CASSSRGDNTEAFF. DNA for the CDR3: TGTGCCAGCAGTTCCCGGGGAGACAACACTGAAGCTTTCTTT.

A few counts support this clonotype. The CDR3 protein is CAILWGGPYNEQFF. CDR3 coding DNA: TGTGCCATCCTATGGGGCGGACCCTACAATGAGCAGTTCTTC. This sequence joins TRBV7-9 and TRBJ2-1, with D perhaps TRBD1 (5 bases). Germline values: CDR1 SEHNR, CDR2 FQNEAQ (reference sequence). The CDR3 contains 14 residues. V lost 10 bases and J 2 bases, leaving 15 bases between the germline ends.

As concerns this clonotype: A much larger clone lies a single base off, so this may be a read error. The chain recombines TRBV2 with TRBJ2-3, with 7 bases that match TRBD1. J lost 1 base, V lost 3 bases, and 16 bases had no gene match. The CDR3 runs to 19 residues. Germline lookup yields CDR1 SNHLY and CDR2 FYNNEI. For the CDR3, the DNA is TGTGCCAGCAGTGATACCGAGGGGGCCTTAGACTCCCGCACAGATACGCAGTATTTT. This sequence encodes CASSDTEGALDSRTDTQYF.

This clonotype was detected many times. V and J are TRBV12-3 or TRBV12-4 and TRBJ1-3; D is ambiguous. Trimming took 5 bases from V and 4 from J, leaving 6 bases between them. The CDR3 totals 12 residues. CDR3 sequence (DNA): TGTGCCAGCAGTCCGGCGGGAAACACCATATATTTT. It encodes CASSPAGNTIYF.

This clonotype showed up just a few times. The rearrangement joins TRBV5-4 to TRBJ1-2, with 10 bases lining up with TRBD1. The CDR3 is 14 residues long. Germline CDR1 and CDR2: SGHNT and YYREEE (reference sequence). The junction had 2 bases not matched to a gene; V was cut back by 3 bases and J by 3 bases. The CDR3 DNA reads as TGTGCCAGCAGCTCGACAGGGGGCGACTATGGCTACACCTTC. It specifies CASSSTGGDYGYTF.

Comment on this clonotype: Since a much larger clone is just one base distant, this may be a read error. The chain employs TRBV4-3 and TRBJ1-1; D is undetermined. CDR3 length: 16 residues. CDR1 and CDR2 from the germline V gene are LGHNA and YSLEER. The V end lost 0 bases, the J end lost 0 bases, and 11 bases lay between the germline ends. Here the CDR3 reads CASSQDHGGMNTEAFF. Here the CDR3 DNA reads TGCGCCAGCAGCCAAGATCATGGCGGCATGAACACTGAAGCTTTCTTT.

About this clonotype itself: The CDR3 does not end in the conserved phenylalanine or tryptophan, so this is likely a read error. The rearrangement uses TRBV13 and TRBJ2-7, with a tentative D call TRBD1 (5 bases). With 5 bases removed from V and 5 bases from J, the gap between germline ends came to 10 bases. The CDR3 covers 12 residues. Germline loops: CDR1 PRHDT, CDR2 FYEKMQ (reference sequence). CDR3 region: CASSRETDEQYS. For the CDR3, the DNA is TGTGCCAGCAGCCGCGAGACAGACGAGCAGTACTCC.

In this sample, this clonotype turned up a few times. CDR3 sequence: CAWTSGGYSPLHF. DNA for the CDR3: TGTGCCTGGACCTCAGGGGGCTATTCACCCCTCCACTTT. The chain carries TRBV30 and TRBJ1-6; the match to TRBD1 covers 8 bases. CDR1 and CDR2 from the germline V gene are GTSNPN and SVGIG (reference sequence). J was trimmed by 8 bases and V by 4 bases; bases with no gene match: 4. This CDR3 spans 13 amino acids.

Points on this clonotype: A much more abundant neighbour one base away suggests this may be a read error. The chain is built from TRBV30 and TRBJ2-5, with 9 bases aligning to TRBD1. The CDR3 loop spans 14 amino acids. Germline CDR1 GTSNPN, CDR2 SVGIG (reference sequence). CDR3 region: CAWSHGTGQGTQYF. The CDR3 DNA reads as TGTGCCTGGAGTCACGGGACAGGGCAAGGGACCCAGTACTTC.

This clonotype occurred a few times. The CDR3 DNA follows: TGTGCCAGCAGTTTCGGGCAGGGGGCGTATAATTCACCCCTCCACTTT. Its translation: CASSFGQGAYNSPLHF. The chain has TRBV12-3 or TRBV12-4 and TRBJ1-6, with TRBD1 identical over 8 bases. V shed 3 bases and J 4 bases; nucleotides not matched to a gene: 5. This CDR3 has 16 residues.

The chain has TRBV30 and TRBJ2-7; D call uncertain. This CDR3 region has 13 residues. Germline V CDR1 and CDR2: GTSNPN, SVGIG (reference sequence). Trimming pared 2 bases from V and 1 base from J, leaving 9 bases between. CDR3 sequence: CAWSSGHSYEQYF. The DNA for the CDR3 is TGTGCCTGGAGTTCTGGGCATTCCTACGAGCAGTACTTC.

V and J are TRBV28 and TRBJ1-2; TRBD1 is a possible D gene (5 bases). V dropped 3 bases and J dropped 4 bases, with 15 bases sitting between them. The length of the CDR3 is 15 residues. Germline V lookup: CDR1 MDHEN, CDR2 SYDVKM. The CDR3 DNA sequence: TGTGCCAGCAGTTTTATAGCAGGGTCGGGCTATGGCTACACCTTC. It codes for CASSFIAGSGYGYTF.

Comments on this clonotype: This could be a read error, since a much larger clone is one nucleotide away. V usage is TRBV7-9 and J usage is TRBJ1-2, with a possible D match to TRBD1 (5 bases). The CDR3 spans 17 residues. The germline V gene encodes CDR1 SEHNR and CDR2 FQNEAQ (reference sequence). The CDR3, as DNA: TGTGCCGGCAGCTTAGTTCTTCCGGACACGGCTGGGGCGGCCTACACCTTC. It is translated as CAGSLVLPDTAGAAYTF. The full variable domain, its missing parts supplied by reference TRBV7-9 and TRBJ1-2, is DTGVSQNPRHKITKRGQNVTFRCDPISEHNRLYWYRQTLGQGPEFLTYFQNEAQLEKSRLLSDRFSAERPKGSFSTLEIQRTEQGDSAMYLCAGSLVLPDTAGAAYTFGSGTRLTVV.

This clonotype was detected only a few times. A much more abundant neighbour one base away suggests this may be a read error. The chain couples TRBV5-3 to TRBJ1-4, with D possibly being TRBD1 (5 bases). TRBV5-3 is an ORF, with its function uncertain. The CDR3 extends over 12 amino acids. In nucleotides, the CDR3 is TGTACCAGCAGCTTGGGGGACGAAAAACTGTTTTTT. As protein: CTSSLGDEKLFF.

The table lists this clonotype with many counts. V and J are TRBV13 and TRBJ1-2; a possible D gene is TRBD1 (6 bases). Germline V lookup: CDR1 PRHDT, CDR2 FYEKMQ (reference sequence). The V and J ends lost 5 bases and 4 bases respectively, with 11 bases between them. The CDR3 runs to 13 residues. CDR3: CASSQRGGYGYTF. The DNA for the CDR3 is TGTGCCAGCAGCCAACGAGGGGGCTATGGCTACACCTTC.

The chain carries TRBV30 and TRBJ1-1; D unresolved. Germline V CDR1 and CDR2: GTSNPN, SVGIG (reference sequence). The length of the CDR3 is 14 residues. The V end was cut by 3 bases, the J end by 6 bases, with 17 bases between. The CDR3 nucleotides are TGTGCCTGGAGCACTGGGGTCGGCCCTCCTGAAGCTTTCTTT. It specifies CAWSTGVGPPEAFF.

This clonotype was seen at least ten times. The chain combines TRBV25-1 with TRBJ2-7; D not resolved. V dropped 2 bases and J dropped 3 bases, with 2 bases sitting between them. Germline CDR1 MGHDK, CDR2 SYGVNS. This CDR3 comprises 11 residues. As DNA, the CDR3 is TGTGCCAGCAGTGAAGTCTACGAGCAGTACTTC. Translation gives CASSEVYEQYF.

The chain uses TRBV7-9 and TRBJ2-3; TRBD1 might be the D (6 bases). Germline values: CDR1 SEHNR, CDR2 FQNEAQ (reference sequence). Trimming removed 5 bases from V and 6 bases from J, with 24 bases in between. This CDR3 spans 17 amino acids. The CDR3 loop reads CASSLERLGRGSDTQYF. DNA of the CDR3: TGTGCCAGCAGCCTAGAGAGGTTGGGCAGGGGCAGTGATACGCAGTATTTT.